Here is one T cell receptor beta chain with its context. This entry is derived from a study of T cell changes during pregnancy in multiple sclerosis. Germline lookup yields CDR1 SGHDN and CDR2 FVKESK. V was clipped by 4 bases and J by 7 bases; unmatched bases: 11. The CDR3 loop spans 16 amino acids. Here immunoSEQ multiplex PCR was the method, and the copy in TCRdb shows in-frame clones only, minus some. This sample has 50,000 to 60,000 clones, with 90% found just once. Sequences were derived from CD4+ T cells from peripheral blood mononuclear cells, sampled in the first trimester of pregnancy. The TCR comes from a female donor with multiple sclerosis, enrolled in a pregnancy study. This chain links TRBV14 with TRBJ2-2; 8 bases align to TRBD2. The CDR3 here is CASSPLTGGPGGELFF. The CDR3 DNA sequence: TGTGCCAGCAGCCCCCTTACGGGGGGGCCGGGCGGGGAGCTGTTTTTT.